What follows are 28 T cell receptor beta chains derived from one specimen sequenced in a study of blood T cell repertoires in COVID-19. The assay was immunoSEQ multiplex PCR, and TCRdb's table has in-frame clones only and misses some. Among some 200,000 clones listed, approximately 83% were seen once. The sample consisted of PBMCs or T cells enriched from blood (not recorded which). These receptor sequences come from a man aged 40-49 years who had recovered from COVID-19.

This rearrangement joins TRBV5-6 to TRBJ2-1, with D maybe TRBD2 (6 bases). The CDR3 runs to 12 residues. Germline CDR1 and CDR2: SGHDT and YYEEEE. V was pared by 2 bases and J by 7 bases, with 7 bases between. The CDR3 loop is CASSFRGNEQFF. CDR3 in DNA: TGTGCCAGCAGCTTTCGGGGGAATGAGCAGTTCTTC. Complete variable domain (other parts from reference TRBV5-6 and TRBJ2-1): DAGVTQSPTHLIKTRGQQVTLRCSPKSGHDTVSWYQQALGQGPQFIFQYYEEEERQRGNFPDRFSGHQFPNYSSELNVNALLLGDSALYLCASSFRGNEQFFGPGTRLTVL.

The chain recombines TRBV2 with TRBJ2-3; no definite D call. Per the germline V gene, CDR1 is SNHLY and CDR2 is FYNNEI. Trimming removed 6 bases at V and 2 bases at J, with 12 bases between. The CDR3 sequence is 14 residues long. The CDR3: CASRKQEPTDTQYF. DNA of the CDR3: TGTGCCAGCAGGAAGCAGGAACCCACAGATACGCAGTATTTT.

The chain joins TRBV28 to TRBJ1-1; D may be TRBD1 (6 bases). Germline values: CDR1 MDHEN, CDR2 SYDVKM. Deletions cut 5 bases from V and 11 bases from J, with 15 bases between. The CDR3 has 12 amino acids. CDR3 protein: CASSPRGGLAFF. In DNA form, the CDR3 reads TGTGCCAGCAGTCCGAGGGGGGGGCTGGCTTTCTTT.

The chain employs TRBV5-1 and TRBJ2-1; TRBD1 is a possible D gene (6 bases). The CDR3 extends over 16 amino acids. Germline V gene data show CDR1 as SGHRS and CDR2 as YFSETQ. Trimming removed 0 bases at V and 4 bases at J, with 14 bases between. Here the CDR3 DNA reads TGCGCCAGCAGCTTGGCAGGGGCTCTGGCGTACAATGAGCAGTTCTTC. It specifies CASSLAGALAYNEQFF.

The J gene is TRBJ1-1, the V gene TRBV5-1; no reliable D call. This CDR3 is 14 amino acids long. Trimming removed 3 bases at V and 9 bases at J, with 18 bases between. In germline, CDR1 is SGHRS, CDR2 YFSETQ. The CDR3 here is CASSSPERGLKAFF. The DNA of the CDR3 is TGCGCCAGCAGCTCGCCGGAGAGAGGGCTTAAAGCTTTCTTT.

The chain carries TRBV2 and TRBJ1-5; D gene unclear. The CDR3 covers 12 residues. V gave up 6 bases and J gave up 6 bases, with 9 bases separating them. CDR1 is SNHLY, CDR2 FYNNEI, per germline. CDR3 region: CASSLLIQPQHF. CDR3 DNA sequence: TGTGCCAGCAGCCTATTAATTCAGCCCCAGCATTTT.

J is TRBJ1-6 and V is TRBV5-4; D is perhaps TRBD1 (6 bases). Germline CDR1 reads SGHNT; CDR2 reads YYREEE (reference sequence). V lost 6 bases, J lost 9 bases, and 22 bases lay in between. CDR3 size: 16 residues. The CDR3 DNA follows: TGTGCCAGCACCGGCACCGGGGGGCAGTCACCTTCACCCCTCCACTTT. This translates into CASTGTGGQSPSPLHF.

V usage is TRBV2 and J usage is TRBJ2-3; D might be TRBD2 (5 bases). Looked up from germline, CDR1 is SNHLY and CDR2 is FYNNEI. The V and J ends lost 8 bases and 3 bases respectively, with 15 bases between them. This CDR3 contains 14 residues. The CDR3 loop is CASGNWRSTDTQYF. In DNA form, the CDR3 reads TGTGCCAGCGGTAACTGGAGGAGTACAGATACGCAGTATTTT.

The J gene is TRBJ1-1, the V gene TRBV5-1, with a tentative D call TRBD1 (5 bases). The V gene's germline CDR1 is SGHRS and CDR2 YFSETQ. The CDR3 covers 13 residues. Trimming stripped 3 bases from V and 3 bases from J, with 9 bases between. The CDR3 coding sequence is TGCGCCAGCAGCTCGGTGACAGACACTGAAGCTTTCTTT. This encodes CASSSVTDTEAFF. Supplemented by reference TRBV5-1 and TRBJ1-1, the full variable domain reads KAGVTQTPRYLIKTRGQQVTLSCSPISGHRSVSWYQQTPGQGLQFLFEYFSETQRNKGNFPGRFSGRQFSNSRSEMNVSTLELGDSALYLCASSSVTDTEAFFGQGTRLTVV.

This clone was seen a handful of times. J is TRBJ2-7 and V is TRBV9; 8 nucleotides match TRBD2. Unmatched junction bases numbered 3, after V lost 0 bases and J lost 4 bases. The CDR3 runs to 14 residues. From germline, CDR1 is SGDLS and CDR2 YYNGEE. The CDR3 DNA sequence: TGTGCCAGCAGCGTAGGGACTAGCACGTACGAGCAGTACTTC. Amino acid sequence: CASSVGTSTYEQYF. Full variable domain (remainder filled in from reference TRBV9 and TRBJ2-7): DSGVTQTPKHLITATGQRVTLRCSPRSGDLSVYWYQQSLDQGLQFLIQYYNGEERAKGNILERFSAQQFPDLHSELNLSSLELGDSALYFCASSVGTSTYEQYFGPGTRLTVT.

The J gene is TRBJ1-1, the V gene TRBV9; TRBD1 matches at 7 bases. Trimming at V came to 4 bases and at J to 1 base, leaving 4 bases not matched to a gene. This CDR3 comprises 14 residues. Germline V gene lookup returns CDR1 SGDLS and CDR2 YYNGEE. The CDR3 DNA follows: TGTGCCAGCAGCCAGAGGACAGGGAACACTGAAGCTTTCTTT. Amino acids: CASSQRTGNTEAFF.

This clone appeared a few times. The rearrangement uses TRBV19 and TRBJ1-1; D is possibly TRBD1 (5 bases). Germline CDR1 and CDR2: LNHDA and SQIVND (reference sequence). The CDR3 totals 13 residues. Trimming removed 8 bases from V and 3 bases from J, with 13 bases in between. The CDR3 bases are TGTGCCAGTGGGGGGTTATGGGACACTGAAGCTTTCTTT. Translation: CASGGLWDTEAFF.

V usage is TRBV6-5 and J usage is TRBJ1-1; no firm D call. V was cut by 2 bases and J by 3 bases, with 10 bases left in between. CDR1 is MNHEY, CDR2 SVGAGI, per germline. There are 14 residues in the CDR3. CDR3 sequence (DNA): TGTGCCAGCAGTTACCCCCCCCCGTACACTGAAGCTTTCTTT. Residues: CASSYPPPYTEAFF.

The chain recombines TRBV2 with TRBJ2-3; D is possibly TRBD2 (7 bases). The CDR3 sequence is 12 residues long. V lost 7 bases and J 9 bases, leaving 14 bases between the germline ends. CDR1 and CDR2 (germline): SNHLY, FYNNEI. CDR3 coding DNA: TGTGCCAGCACCGAACGGGGGGCGACGCAGTATTTT. Its translation is CASTERGATQYF.

The J gene is TRBJ2-3, the V gene TRBV6-2 or TRBV6-3, with a possible D match to TRBD2 (7 bases). Between the trimmed V and J ends, which lost 6 bases and 7 bases, there was a span of 20 bases. The CDR3 is 15 residues long. Germline V gene lookup returns CDR1 MNHEY and CDR2 SVGEGT. The chain's CDR3 is CASSSEGGVTNTQYF. The CDR3 nucleotides are TGTGCCAGCAGCTCGGAGGGGGGGGTGACAAATACGCAGTATTTT.

To note about this clone: In the same sample, other DNA sequences code for this CDR3. The genes are TRBV6-2 or TRBV6-3 and TRBJ1-6, with unresolved D. This CDR3 comprises 14 residues. The germline CDR1 and CDR2 sequences are MNHEY and SVGEGT. The V end lost 6 bases, the J end lost 11 bases, and 17 bases lay between the germline ends. The chain's CDR3 is CASSRSRGLTPLHF. The CDR3, as DNA: TGTGCCAGCAGCCGATCCCGAGGGCTGACACCCCTCCACTTT.

The chain couples TRBV5-4 to TRBJ2-2, with D unresolved. Trimming removed 5 bases from V and 6 bases from J, with 17 bases in between. The length of the CDR3 is 15 residues. The germline V gene has CDR1 SGHNT and CDR2 YYREEE (reference sequence). The CDR3 loop is CASSIAAQTPGELFF. CDR3 sequence (DNA): TGTGCCAGCAGTATTGCGGCCCAGACGCCCGGGGAGCTGTTTTTT.

This chain uses TRBV12-3 or TRBV12-4 with TRBJ1-5; D gene ambiguous. CDR3 length: 13 amino acids. V was shortened by 4 bases and J by 5 bases, with 9 bases between the two germline ends. Here the CDR3 DNA reads TGTGCCAGCAGTTCGAACAGAGATCAGCCCCAGCATTTT. Its translation is CASSSNRDQPQHF.

J is TRBJ1-4 and V is TRBV5-1; TRBD1 aligns across 7 bases. The CDR3 is 17 amino acids. Per germline, CDR1 SGHRS and CDR2 YFSETQ. V shed 4 bases, J shed 0 bases, and the junction held 9 bases outside the gene matches. DNA of the CDR3: TGCGCCAGCAGCGCGACAGGGCGCCGGGCAACTAATGAAAAACTGTTTTTT. It is translated as CASSATGRRATNEKLFF.

This sequence joins TRBV6-1 and TRBJ2-7; TRBD2 agrees at 7 bases. Germline V CDR1 and CDR2: MNHNS, SASEGT. The CDR3 has 15 amino acids. Trimming removed 2 bases from V and 4 bases from J; junction bases left unmatched: 8. The CDR3 DNA reads as TGTGCCAGCAGTGAACCAGGTCGGGGGGTATACGAGCAGTACTTC. Amino acids: CASSEPGRGVYEQYF.

The rearrangement joins TRBV12-3 or TRBV12-4 to TRBJ1-1; D gene unclear. V was trimmed by 3 bases and J by 2 bases, leaving 7 bases between them. The CDR3 spans 13 residues. The CDR3 DNA follows: TGTGCCAGCAGTTTTCAGATAAACACTGAAGCTTTCTTT. Protein: CASSFQINTEAFF.

CDR3 protein: CASSQDLRVDGYTF. The CDR3 nucleotides read TGTGCCAGCAGCCAAGATTTGAGGGTCGATGGCTACACCTTC. The J gene is TRBJ1-2, the V gene TRBV14, with D uncertain. Between the trimmed V and J ends, which lost 0 bases and 6 bases, there was a span of 11 bases. Germline CDR1 and CDR2: SGHDN and FVKESK. The length of the CDR3 is 14 residues.

The rearrangement uses TRBV5-5 and TRBJ1-5; no clear D gene. The CDR3 has 17 residues. Germline CDR1 and CDR2: SGHKS and YYEKEE (reference sequence). Trimming shortened V by 0 bases and J by 1 base, and 14 bases separated the two germline ends. DNA of the CDR3: TGTGCCAGCAGCTTGGGTTTTGATCGCGGGAGCAATCAGCCCCAGCATTTT. This gives the protein CASSLGFDRGSNQPQHF.

A single count supports this clone. V and J are TRBV10-3 and TRBJ2-2, with D possibly being TRBD2 (7 bases). The CDR3 loop spans 16 amino acids. In germline, CDR1 is ENHRY, CDR2 SYGVKD. V was cut by 0 bases and J by 5 bases, with 13 bases left in between. The CDR3 region is CAISESGGGPTGELFF. DNA for the CDR3: TGTGCCATCAGTGAGTCTGGGGGGGGGCCTACCGGGGAGCTGTTTTTT.

The J gene is TRBJ1-1, the V gene TRBV3-1 (or the pseudogene TRBV3-2); unclear D gene. This CDR3 contains 12 residues. Germline loops: CDR1 LGHDT, CDR2 YNNKEL (reference sequence). Trimming took 1 base from V and 7 from J, leaving 7 bases between them. CDR3 DNA sequence: TGTGCCAGCAGCCAAGGCGTCGGTGAAGCTTTCTTT. This gives the protein CASSQGVGEAFF.

The rearrangement uses TRBV18 and TRBJ1-4; weak D call: TRBD1 (5 bases). Germline V lookup: CDR1 KGHSH, CDR2 LQKENI. The CDR3 has 14 residues. V was clipped by 0 bases and J by 4 bases, with 6 bases between them. The CDR3 spells CASSPPGGNEKLFF. The CDR3 region has the DNA TGTGCCAGCTCACCACCCGGGGGTAATGAAAAACTGTTTTTT.

The chain joins TRBV3-1 (or the pseudogene TRBV3-2) to TRBJ2-3; no clear D gene. CDR1 is LGHDT and CDR2 is YNNKEL in the germline V gene (reference sequence). V shed 4 bases and J shed 0 bases, with 8 bases lying between them. This CDR3 region has 14 residues. CDR3: CASSRGASTDTQYF. CDR3 in DNA: TGTGCCAGCAGCCGTGGAGCTAGCACAGATACGCAGTATTTT.

The gene calls are TRBV6-5 and TRBJ1-2; D gene uncertain. This CDR3 spans 16 amino acids. V was pared by 4 bases and J by 4 bases, with 19 bases between. CDR1 and CDR2 (germline): MNHEY, SVGAGI. The CDR3 DNA reads as TGTGCCAGCAGTTCCCCCCGACGGGGAGGTCGCTATGGCTACACCTTC. The encoded protein is CASSSPRRGGRYGYTF.